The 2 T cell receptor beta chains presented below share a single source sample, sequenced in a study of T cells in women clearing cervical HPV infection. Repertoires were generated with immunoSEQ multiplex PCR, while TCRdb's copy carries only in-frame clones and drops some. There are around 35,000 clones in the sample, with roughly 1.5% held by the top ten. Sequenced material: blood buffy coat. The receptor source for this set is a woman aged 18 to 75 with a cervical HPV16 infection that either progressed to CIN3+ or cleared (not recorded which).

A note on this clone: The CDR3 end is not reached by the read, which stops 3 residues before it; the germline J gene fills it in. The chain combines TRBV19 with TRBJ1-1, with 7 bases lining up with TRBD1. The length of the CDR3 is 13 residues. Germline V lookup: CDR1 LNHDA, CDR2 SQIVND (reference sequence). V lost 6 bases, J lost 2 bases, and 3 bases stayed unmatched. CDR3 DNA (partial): TGTGCCAGTAGCCGACAGGGCAACACTGAA. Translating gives CASSRQGNTE. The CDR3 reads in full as CASSRQGNTEAFF.

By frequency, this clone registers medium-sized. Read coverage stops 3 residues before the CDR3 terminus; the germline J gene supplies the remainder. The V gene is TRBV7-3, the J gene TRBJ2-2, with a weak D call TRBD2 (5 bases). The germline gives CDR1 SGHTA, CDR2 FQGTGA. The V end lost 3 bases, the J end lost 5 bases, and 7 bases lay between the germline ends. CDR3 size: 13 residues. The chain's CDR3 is CASSFSGTGELFF. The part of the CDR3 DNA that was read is TGTGCCAGCAGCTTCTCGGGGACCGGGGAG.